The rows below give T cell receptor beta chains drawn from one sample of a study of blood T cell repertoires in COVID-19. Assay used: immunoSEQ multiplex PCR; TCRdb lists only in-frame clones, some missing. In the table there are approximately 20,000 clones, 65% to 85% of which are singletons. What was sequenced was peripheral blood. The receptors originated from a human donor in a cohort sampled during active COVID-19. CDR3s include the opening cysteine and the closing phenylalanine or tryptophan. The D gene is left open where the match is weak. Size is stated for part of the rows, as once, few or many counts, or as a class when the clone is expanded.

size	D	J	V	CDR3	DNA
.	.	TRBJ2-1	TRBV24-1	CATSDSGRIEQFF	TGTGCCACCAGTGATTCAGGGAGGATTGAGCAGTTCTTC
.	TRBD1	TRBJ1-5	TRBV5-1	CASSLGQGGHQPQHF	TGCGCCAGCAGCTTGGGACAGGGGGGGCATCAGCCCCAGCATTTT
.	.	TRBJ1-1	TRBV14	CASTRSRNTEAFF	TGTGCCAGCACGCGGTCCAGGAACACTGAAGCTTTCTTT
.	TRBD1	TRBJ2-2	TRBV6-4	CASSDRPGGNFANTGELFF	TGTGCCAGCAGTGACCGGCCAGGGGGCAATTTTGCGAACACCGGGGAGCTGTTTTTT
.	.	TRBJ2-5	TRBV6-5	CASSPGGQETQYF	TGTGCCAGCAGCCCAGGGGGGCAAGAGACCCAGTACTTC
.	.	TRBJ2-5	TRBV4-3	CASSQEGRGSQETQYF	TGCGCCAGCAGCCAAGAAGGGCGGGGATCACAAGAGACCCAGTACTTC
.	TRBD1	TRBJ1-2	TRBV29-1	CSVGDRGAHRDGYTF	TGCAGCGTTGGGGACAGGGGGGCCCATAGGGATGGCTACACCTTC
.	.	TRBJ1-6	TRBV11-2	CASSSGSGSPLHF	TGTGCCAGCAGCTCGGGGTCTGGGTCACCCCTCCACTTT
.	TRBD1	TRBJ2-5	TRBV6-2/TRBV6-3	CASSTGQEQETQYF	TGTGCCAGCAGTACGGGACAGGAGCAAGAGACCCAGTACTTC
.	.	TRBJ2-7	TRBV6-5	CASSSTAGRYEQYF	TGTGCCAGCAGCTCTACGGCAGGTCGCTACGAGCAGTACTTC
.	TRBD1	TRBJ1-1	TRBV7-6	CASSSDRATEAFF	TGTGCCAGCAGTTCGGACAGGGCAACTGAAGCTTTCTTT
.	.	TRBJ2-5	TRBV14	CASSPGLLQETQYF	TGTGCCAGCAGCCCGGGACTTTTACAAGAGACCCAGTACTTC
few	.	TRBJ2-7	TRBV4-1	CASSHEAMYEQYF	TGCGCCAGCAGCCACGAGGCGATGTACGAGCAGTACTTC
few	TRBD1	TRBJ2-5	TRBV19	CASSNGRGETQYF	TGTGCCAGTAGTAACGGCAGGGGGGAGACCCAGTACTTC
once	TRBD2	TRBJ2-3	TRBV3-1/TRBV3-2	CASSQRTSGTDTQYF	TGTGCCAGCAGCCAAAGGACTAGCGGCACAGATACGCAGTATTTT
.	TRBD1	TRBJ1-2	TRBV18	CASSPTGDNYGYTF	TGTGCCAGCTCACCGACAGGGGATAACTATGGCTACACCTTC
.	.	TRBJ1-5	TRBV9	CASSATVGNQPQHF	TGTGCCAGCAGCGCGACAGTAGGCAATCAGCCCCAGCATTTT
once	TRBD1	TRBJ2-2	TRBV24-1	CATSDFGTGNTGELFF	TGTGCCACCAGTGATTTCGGGACAGGGAACACCGGGGAGCTGTTTTTT
medium-sized	TRBD2	TRBJ2-3	TRBV10-3	CAISELAGATDTQYF	TGTGCCATCAGTGAGTTGGCGGGAGCCACAGATACGCAGTATTTT
once	.	TRBJ2-3	TRBV27	CASRLWSPADTQYF	TGTGCCAGCAGATTGTGGAGCCCGGCGGATACGCAGTATTTT
once	TRBD1	TRBJ2-3	TRBV24-1	CATSDFPPGQGALSSTDTQYF	TGTGCCACCAGTGATTTCCCACCTGGACAGGGGGCTTTGTCGAGCACAGATACGCAGTATTTT
.	TRBD1	TRBJ1-6	TRBV6-2/TRBV6-3	CASSSTGTGGNSPLHF	TGTGCCAGCAGTTCCACCGGGACAGGGGGCAATTCACCCCTCCACTTT
.	.	TRBJ1-3	TRBV4-3	CASSQDRQGGNTIYF	TGCGCCAGCAGCCAAGATCGGCAGGGAGGAAACACCATATATTTT
.	.	TRBJ1-4	TRBV5-3	CARSLRYRVSEEKLFF	TGTGCCAGAAGCTTGCGCTACAGGGTGTCGGAGGAAAAACTGTTTTTT
.	.	TRBJ1-3	TRBV6-5	CASRGSPGNTIYF	TGTGCCAGCCGAGGGAGCCCTGGAAACACCATATATTTT
.	TRBD1	TRBJ2-1	TRBV5-1	CASRGQGHNEQFF	TGCGCCAGCAGAGGACAGGGTCACAATGAGCAGTTCTTC
.	.	TRBJ2-4	TRBV27	CASVGRMNIQYF	TGTGCCAGCGTCGGGAGAATGAACATTCAGTACTTC
.	.	TRBJ2-5	TRBV3-1/TRBV3-2	CASSQAATRRLGETQYF	TGTGCCAGCAGCCAGGCTGCGACTAGGCGATTAGGAGAGACCCAGTACTTC
once	TRBD1	TRBJ1-2	TRBV5-5	CASSLVRGQGAGGYTF	TGTGCCAGCAGCTTGGTTCGCGGGCAGGGGGCTGGAGGCTACACCTTC
.	TRBD2	TRBJ2-3	TRBV9	CASGGVNANTQYF	TGTGCCAGTGGGGGGGTGAATGCTAATACGCAGTATTTT
.	TRBD1	TRBJ2-7	TRBV9	CASSETGGENEQYF	TGTGCCAGCAGCGAGACAGGGGGAGAGAACGAGCAGTACTTC
.	.	TRBJ1-1	TRBV27	CASSALGLGVKAFF	TGTGCCAGCAGTGCCCTGGGTCTCGGAGTTAAAGCTTTCTTT
.	.	TRBJ2-7	TRBV4-2	CASSPQLDSAYEQYF	TGTGCCAGCAGCCCCCAACTGGACTCCGCCTACGAGCAGTACTTC
.	TRBD1	TRBJ2-2	TRBV5-1	CASSLVQGADTGELFF	TGCGCCAGCAGCTTGGTACAGGGGGCCGACACCGGGGAGCTGTTTTTT
.	TRBD2	TRBJ2-5	TRBV28	CASSLVLAGGGETQYF	TGTGCCAGCAGTTTAGTCCTAGCGGGAGGTGGGGAGACCCAGTACTTC
.	.	TRBJ2-7	TRBV27	CASSRSVRSGSPYEQYF	TGTGCCAGCAGTCGCTCTGTGCGTAGCGGAAGTCCCTACGAGCAGTACTTC
.	.	TRBJ1-5	TRBV19	CASSSRVNQPQHF	TGTGCCAGTAGTAGTCGGGTGAATCAGCCCCAGCATTTT
few	.	TRBJ2-6	TRBV4-2	CASSQEFGGAGANVLTF	TGTGCCAGCAGCCAAGAATTCGGAGGGGCTGGGGCCAACGTCCTGACTTTC
.	.	TRBJ2-2	TRBV15	CATSRDRGFNTGELFF	TGTGCCACCAGCAGAGATCGGGGATTTAATACCGGGGAGCTGTTTTTT
.	.	TRBJ2-7	TRBV19	CASGKTARRATYEQYF	TGTGCCAGTGGTAAGACTGCCCGGCGGGCTACCTACGAGCAGTACTTC